This paragraph reports one TCR beta chain. Repertoires were generated with immunoSEQ multiplex PCR, while TCRdb's copy carries only in-frame clones and drops some. This table has 78,000 or so clones, roughly 86% appearing once. CDR1 SGHDN and CDR2 FVKESK come from the germline V gene. V was shortened by 4 bases and J by 0 bases, with 4 bases between the two germline ends. The CDR3 sequence is 14 residues long. This sample was taken from a study of OX40 agonist ivuxolimab in advanced cancers. Sequenced material: CD4+ or CD8+ T cells sorted from blood, taken in a trial of the OX40 agonist ivuxolimab. The source of this sequence is an adult with an advanced solid tumor such as melanoma, head and neck, liver or kidney cancer. The chain is built from TRBV14 and TRBJ2-6; D gene uncertain. The CDR3 coding sequence is TGTGCCAGCAGCCCTACCTCTGGGGCCAACGTCCTGACTTTC. It yields the protein CASSPTSGANVLTF.